Listed here are 18 T cell receptor beta chains from one sample, sequenced in a study of blood T cell repertoires in COVID-19. The protocol was immunoSEQ multiplex PCR, while the TCRdb copy is restricted to in-frame clones and leaves out a portion. The profile covers under 200,000 clones, with about 80% appearing a single time and approximately 8% taken by the ten largest. Sequencing was performed on peripheral blood. The receptor source for this set is an older woman with COVID-19, enrolled during active disease.

The CDR3 DNA reads as TGTGCCAGCAGCTTAGAACTAATCGATTTACAGGGTCCTCACACTGAAGCTTTCTTT. Its translation is CASSLELIDLQGPHTEAFF. The rearrangement uses TRBV7-8 and TRBJ1-1, with D tentatively TRBD1 (6 bases). The germline V gene has CDR1 SGHVS and CDR2 FQNEAQ. This CDR3 contains 19 residues. Deletions cut 1 base from V and 3 bases from J, with 24 bases between.

This rearrangement joins TRBV6-5 to TRBJ2-2, with 7 bases that match TRBD2. Germline V gene sequence: CDR1 MNHEY, CDR2 SVGAGI. The CDR3 sequence is 13 residues long. Unmatched junction bases numbered 5, after V lost 7 bases and J lost 6 bases. The CDR3 DNA is TGTGCCAGCACTCCGGGGGGAGCCGGGGAGCTGTTTTTT. Translation: CASTPGGAGELFF.

This sequence joins TRBV5-6 and TRBJ1-1; 8 bases match TRBD1. The CDR3 totals 14 residues. The J segment lost 4 bases and the V segment lost 3 bases, leaving 5 bases of the junction unmatched. Germline V lookup: CDR1 SGHDT, CDR2 YYEEEE. The CDR3 DNA follows: TGTGCCAGCAGCTCGACAGGGGAGTCCACTGAAGCTTTCTTT. Its translation: CASSSTGESTEAFF.

The chain is built from TRBV5-6 and TRBJ1-5, with TRBD1 as a possible D gene (5 bases). Per the germline V gene, CDR1 is SGHDT and CDR2 is YYEEEE. This CDR3 comprises 17 residues. Between the trimmed V and J ends, which lost 1 base and 7 bases, there was a span of 21 bases. CDR3 DNA: TGTGCCAGCAGCTTGAGACGGGGCAGCCCGGCGGGGCAGCCCCAGCATTTT. Translating it yields CASSLRRGSPAGQPQHF.

V is TRBV6-2 or TRBV6-3 and J is TRBJ1-5; D call uncertain. The V and J ends lost 0 bases and 6 bases respectively, with 12 bases between them. CDR3 length: 15 residues. Germline CDR1 and CDR2: MNHEY and SVGEGT. The CDR3 sequence is CASSYSGGNGQPQHF. CDR3 nucleotides: TGTGCCAGCAGTTACTCCGGAGGGAATGGTCAGCCCCAGCATTTT.

The V gene is TRBV5-4, the J gene TRBJ1-2; perhaps TRBD1 as D (6 bases). CDR3 size: 15 residues. V was cut by 5 bases and J by 2 bases, with 16 bases left in between. Germline-derived CDR1 and CDR2 are SGHNT and YYREEE (reference sequence). This chain's CDR3 is CASRGGGHFNYGYTF. The CDR3 nucleotides are TGTGCCAGCAGAGGGGGGGGCCACTTCAACTATGGCTACACCTTC.

The chain carries TRBV27 and TRBJ1-2; 7 nucleotides align to TRBD1. CDR1 and CDR2 (germline): MNHEY, SMNVEV (reference sequence). Germline trimming cut 3 bases from V and 6 bases from J; bases unmatched to any gene: 7. The CDR3 runs to 14 residues. The CDR3 loop reads CASSFGQAAHGYTF. CDR3 nucleotide sequence: TGTGCCAGCAGTTTCGGACAGGCGGCGCATGGCTACACCTTC.

This clone was counted once. The V and J genes are TRBV19 and TRBJ1-5, with D perhaps matching TRBD1 (5 bases). This CDR3 comprises 12 residues. Germline-derived CDR1 and CDR2 are LNHDA and SQIVND (reference sequence). V was pared by 7 bases and J by 10 bases, with 14 bases between. In DNA, the CDR3 is TGTGCCAGTAATCAGGGCCCGAGTCCCCAGCATTTT. Translating it yields CASNQGPSPQHF.

The chain carries TRBV7-9 and TRBJ2-2, with D maybe TRBD2 (5 bases). The CDR3 sequence is 13 residues long. Trimming removed 4 bases at V and 3 bases at J, with 6 bases between. The germline gives CDR1 SEHNR, CDR2 FQNEAQ (reference sequence). The CDR3 DNA follows: TGTGCCAGCAGCTCGAGGGACACCGGGGAGCTGTTTTTT. Its translation is CASSSRDTGELFF.

With respect to this clone: At the DNA level, this CDR3 is encoded by other sequences in the same sample as well. The rearrangement uses TRBV11-2 and TRBJ1-2; D is possibly TRBD1 (5 bases). CDR3 length: 12 residues. Germline V gene data show CDR1 as SGHAT and CDR2 as FQNNGV. V gave up 5 bases and J gave up 6 bases, with 10 bases separating them. CDR3 region: CASSLVGDGYTF. The CDR3 DNA is TGTGCCAGCAGCCTCGTAGGGGATGGCTACACCTTC.

This chain connects TRBV7-9 to TRBJ2-7, with TRBD2 identical over 13 bases. J was trimmed by 2 bases and V by 4 bases; bases with no gene match: 11. The CDR3 runs 18 residues. Looked up from germline, CDR1 is SEHNR and CDR2 is FQNEAQ (reference sequence). The CDR3 bases are TGTGCCAGCAGCTCTAGCCTGGGACTAGCGGGGAAAACCTACGAGCAGTACTTC. Translated: CASSSSLGLAGKTYEQYF.

The chain recombines TRBV5-8 with TRBJ1-1; D uncertain. CDR1 SGHTS and CDR2 YDEGEE come from the germline V gene. CDR3 length: 11 amino acids. Trimming took 4 bases from V and 3 from J, leaving 4 bases between them. DNA of the CDR3: TGTGCCAGCAGCCAATACACTGAAGCTTTCTTT. Its protein product is CASSQYTEAFF.

V is TRBV19 and J is TRBJ2-7; 11 positions match TRBD2. There are 15 residues in the CDR3. V lost 4 bases, J lost 5 bases, and 7 bases stayed unmatched. Germline assignment: CDR1 LNHDA and CDR2 SQIVND (reference sequence). CDR3 nucleotide sequence: TGTGCCAGTAGTAGGGGACTAGCGGCCCGGGACGAGCAGTACTTC. Translating gives CASSRGLAARDEQYF.

This clone was detected only a few times. This chain connects TRBV7-3 to TRBJ2-2; possible D gene TRBD2, 6 bases. Trimming cost V 2 bases and J 6 bases, with 10 bases left between them. The germline V gene encodes CDR1 SGHTA and CDR2 FQGTGA. The CDR3 has 14 residues. Here the CDR3 DNA reads TGTGCCAGCAGCTTATTCCCGGGGGCCGGGGAGCTGTTTTTT. Translation: CASSLFPGAGELFF. The full variable domain, with the rest looked up from reference TRBV7-3 and TRBJ2-2, is GAGVSQTPSNKVTEKGKYVELRCDPISGHTALYWYRQSLGQGPEFLIYFQGTGAADDSGLPNDRFFAVRPEGSVSTLKIQRTERGDSAVYLCASSLFPGAGELFFGEGSRLTVL.

CDR3 sequence reads: CASMRGSSTDTQYF. CDR3 nucleotides: TGCGCCAGCATGAGGGGGTCCAGCACAGATACGCAGTATTTT. The rearrangement links TRBV5-1 to TRBJ2-3, with D maybe TRBD1 (6 bases). The ends were cut back, 6 bases at V and 0 bases at J, with 11 bases in the middle. Germline V gene data show CDR1 as SGHRS and CDR2 as YFSETQ. This CDR3 comprises 14 residues.

V usage is TRBV25-1 and J usage is TRBJ2-3; D is uncertain. The CDR3 spans 14 residues. Trimming stripped 5 bases from V and 1 base from J, with 10 bases between. Germline V gene sequence: CDR1 MGHDK, CDR2 SYGVNS. CDR3 loop: CASSPQVGTDTQYF. CDR3 sequence (DNA): TGTGCCAGCAGTCCCCAGGTGGGCACAGATACGCAGTATTTT.

J is TRBJ1-2 and V is TRBV6-5, with TRBD1 matching 10 bases. Per germline, CDR1 MNHEY and CDR2 SVGAGI. The CDR3 sequence is 14 residues long. Germline trimming cut 5 bases from V and 7 bases from J; bases unmatched to any gene: 7. The CDR3, as DNA: TGTGCCAGCAGTAAAAGGACAGGGGGATCTGGCTACACCTTC. It translates to CASSKRTGGSGYTF.

This clone was detected a few times. This chain links TRBV29-1 with TRBJ1-1; D remains unclear. Germline lookup yields CDR1 SQVTM and CDR2 ANQGSEA. Trimming pared 4 bases from V and 0 bases from J, leaving 9 bases between. The CDR3 totals 13 residues. The CDR3 nucleotides read TGCAGCGTTGCCCCGCGCGTGAACACTGAAGCTTTCTTT. This sequence encodes CSVAPRVNTEAFF.